This T cell receptor beta chain appears in the sequencing data of a study of CD8 T cells in ankylosing spondylitis. This clonotype was recorded at least ten times. No antigen is known for it. Study-wide results and caveats: The authors found the disease-linked clones to be CD8+ and relatively rare in peripheral blood. Typical of ankylosing spondylitis blood, it appeared, was a TCR beta motif of under 10 highly homologous variants. Reportedly, significant enrichment of disease-linked clones occurred in matched ankylosing spondylitis synovial fluid.

Each CDR3 protein gets one entry after TCRdb re-called the 5' RACE reads with MiXCR. The sample has fewer than 200,000 distinct CDR3 sequences; roughly 18% are singletons. CDR1 is SQVTM and CDR2 is ANQGSEA in the germline V gene. CDR3 length equals 12 residues. V lost 6 bases and J lost 4; bases outside the gene matches: 1. V gene TRBV29-1 combines with J gene TRBJ2-1, with 9 bases that match TRBD2. The clonotype comes from a male donor aged 10-30 years with ankylosing spondylitis or in good health (not recorded which). The sequenced sample consisted of blood, either unsorted or a sorted T cell fraction (not recorded which). CDR3 DNA sequence: TGCAGCGTGGCGGGAGGGTACAATGAGCAGTTCTTC. Protein: CSVAGGYNEQFF.